This entry lists 27 T cell receptor beta chains sequenced from one sample in a study of CD4 T cells in relation to SARS-CoV-2 and coronaviruses (dated by TCRdb to the early 2020s). Their specific antigens are unknown. Library creation used the immunoSEQ multiplex PCR assay. This immuneACCESS table, as held by TCRdb, lists in-frame sequences with V and J called but not all clones. Of the missing ones, under half trace to an unresolved V gene in checked studies; the others have no known cause. The table for this sample lists some 28,000 clones; just under 75% of them were counted only once. Jointly, the top ten make up 20% to 25% of the sample. CD4+ T cells from unexposed donors were collected before the COVID-19 pandemic (2011-2018). The EasySep CD4+ T cell isolation kit was used to isolate CD4+ T cells once the cultures had run for roughly 9 days. The sequencing sample was made of CD4+ T cells from PBMCs, cultured in vitro. These receptors all come from a human donor in good health.

The V call is TRBV7-9, the J call TRBJ1-5; 12 bases fit TRBD1. CDR3 length: 16 amino acids. The germline CDR1 and CDR2 sequences are SEHNR and FQNEAQ (reference sequence). The J segment lost 2 bases and the V segment lost 4 bases, leaving 3 bases of the junction unmatched. The CDR3 nucleotides are TGTGCCAGCAGCTCTGGGGACAGGGGGCGCAATCAGCCCCAGCATTTT. Translating gives CASSSGDRGRNQPQHF.

This clone was seen a few times. The chain joins TRBV4-3 to TRBJ2-7; the match to TRBD1 covers 11 bases. The CDR3 covers 18 residues. CDR1 is LGHNA, CDR2 YSLEER, per germline. The J segment lost 0 bases and the V segment lost 4 bases, leaving 11 bases of the junction unmatched. In DNA form, the CDR3 reads TGCGCCAGCAGCCTCAATTTCCCCGGGACAGGGGGCTCCTACGAGCAGTACTTC. Protein: CASSLNFPGTGGSYEQYF.

The gene calls are TRBV7-8 and TRBJ2-2, with D unclear. In germline, CDR1 is SGHVS, CDR2 FQNEAQ. The CDR3 is 16 amino acids. Trimming removed 2 bases from V and 1 base from J, with 11 bases in between. The CDR3 DNA reads TGTGCCAGCAGCTTATCGCTTTGGAGGAACACCGGGGAGCTGTTTTTT. This gives the protein CASSLSLWRNTGELFF.

This clone was seen only a few times. The V call is TRBV11-2, the J call TRBJ1-2; 9 nucleotides align to TRBD1. J was trimmed by 4 bases and V by 4 bases; bases with no gene match: 7. The CDR3 has 15 residues. Per germline, CDR1 SGHAT and CDR2 FQNNGV. CDR3 nucleotide sequence: TGTGCCAGCAGCTGGGGACAGGGTTCGGGCTATGGCTACACCTTC. Translation gives CASSWGQGSGYGYTF.

The chain couples TRBV4-3 to TRBJ2-3; D is possibly TRBD2 (5 bases). From germline, CDR1 is LGHNA and CDR2 YSLEER. Trimming took off 4 bases at V and 2 bases at J, with 7 bases between the two ends. This CDR3 contains 13 residues. The CDR3 coding sequence is TGCGCCAGCAGCCTCGGGAACACAGATACGCAGTATTTT. Its protein is CASSLGNTDTQYF.

The gene calls are TRBV9 and TRBJ2-5; TRBD1 aligns across 11 bases. Germline assignment: CDR1 SGDLS and CDR2 YYNGEE. Trimming cost V 4 bases and J 1 base; bases outside gene matches: 6. This CDR3 comprises 16 residues. The CDR3 region has the DNA TGTGCCAGCAGCCGCGGGACAGGGGGGACCCAAGAGACCCAGTACTTC. It is translated as CASSRGTGGTQETQYF.

The chain uses TRBV11-2 and TRBJ2-7, with D perhaps being TRBD1 or TRBD2 (5 bases each). The germline V gene encodes CDR1 SGHAT and CDR2 FQNNGV. The length of the CDR3 is 16 residues. With 5 bases removed from V and 1 base from J, the gap between germline ends came to 18 bases. The CDR3 bases are TGTGCCAGCAGCCCACATTCGGGACGGAGTTCCTACGAGCAGTACTTC. This gives the protein CASSPHSGRSSYEQYF.

This clone was detected only once. The rearrangement links TRBV5-4 to TRBJ1-2, with TRBD1 matching over 7 bases. The CDR3 totals 14 residues. The germline gives CDR1 SGHNT, CDR2 YYREEE (reference sequence). The V segment lost 2 bases and the J segment 8 bases; nucleotides outside the gene matches: 9. The CDR3 is CASSLARGERGYTF. The DNA for the CDR3 is TGTGCCAGCAGCTTAGCCAGGGGGGAGAGGGGCTACACCTTC.

The chain carries TRBV9 and TRBJ2-5; 7 nucleotides align to TRBD2. The trim removed 0 bases at V and 5 bases at J, leaving 7 bases unmatched. The germline V gene has CDR1 SGDLS and CDR2 YYNGEE. There are 15 residues in the CDR3. CDR3 nucleotide sequence: TGTGCCAGCAGCGTAGAGGGCGGGAGTATGGAGACCCAGTACTTC. Protein sequence: CASSVEGGSMETQYF.

The V gene is TRBV7-2, the J gene TRBJ2-2; D remains ambiguous. V lost 5 bases to trimming and J lost 2 bases, with 6 bases between them. There are 13 residues in the CDR3. Germline assignment: CDR1 SGHTA and CDR2 FQGNSA. The DNA for the CDR3 is TGTGCCAGCAGCCCCGGAAACACCGGGGAGCTGTTTTTT. Protein product: CASSPGNTGELFF.

The rearrangement links TRBV11-1 to TRBJ1-5; D is unresolved. The CDR3 extends over 13 amino acids. Germline values: CDR1 SGHAT, CDR2 FQDESV (reference sequence). With 5 bases removed from V and 0 bases from J, the gap between germline ends came to 5 bases. The CDR3 DNA sequence: TGTGCCAGCAGCGCCTATAGCAATCAGCCCCAGCATTTT. Translation gives CASSAYSNQPQHF. Drawing the rest from reference TRBV11-1 and TRBJ1-5, the complete variable domain is EAEVAQSPRYKITEKSQAVAFWCDPISGHATLYWYRQILGQGPELLVQFQDESVVDDSQLPKDRFSAERLKGVDSTLKIQPAELGDSAMYLCASSAYSNQPQHFGDGTRLSIL.

The J gene is TRBJ2-7, the V gene TRBV2; 9 nucleotides match TRBD2. The CDR3 has 14 residues. Looked up from germline, CDR1 is SNHLY and CDR2 is FYNNEI. Losses at the gene ends were 1 base for V and 3 bases for J; bases not matched to a gene: 1. CDR3 sequence: CASSEGGGGYEQYF. CDR3 DNA: TGTGCCAGCAGTGAAGGCGGGGGGGGCTACGAGCAGTACTTC.

The chain links TRBV4-3 to TRBJ2-5; 8 bases fit TRBD2. CDR1 and CDR2 from the germline V gene are LGHNA and YSLEER. V dropped 4 bases and J dropped 5; count of bases not matched to a gene: 15. The CDR3 sequence is 17 residues long. DNA for the CDR3: TGCGCCAGCAGCCTGCGTTATGGGGTTAGCGGGGAGGAGACCCAGTACTTC. Its protein is CASSLRYGVSGEETQYF.

The chain combines TRBV29-1 with TRBJ1-2; TRBD1 agrees at 7 bases. In germline, CDR1 is SQVTM, CDR2 ANQGSEA. The CDR3 loop spans 13 amino acids. V gave up 6 bases and J gave up 3 bases; unmatched junction bases: 7. The CDR3 loop is CSVSSDRDYGYTF. The DNA of the CDR3 is TGCAGCGTATCCTCCGACAGGGACTATGGCTACACCTTC.

This chain joins TRBV27 and TRBJ2-2; 7 bases line up with TRBD2. Germline loops: CDR1 MNHEY, CDR2 SMNVEV (reference sequence). The CDR3 is 16 residues long. The V gene end was trimmed by 5 bases and the J gene end by 4 bases; junction bases not matched to a gene: 10. The CDR3 sequence: CASSPPGGGVTGELFF. CDR3 DNA sequence: TGTGCCAGCAGTCCACCTGGGGGAGGGGTCACCGGGGAGCTGTTTTTT.

This clone was detected once. V gene TRBV7-2 combines with J gene TRBJ2-7; 9 nucleotides align to TRBD1. The V and J ends lost 3 bases and 3 bases, in that order; junction bases with no gene match: 3. CDR1 SGHTA and CDR2 FQGNSA come from the germline V gene. The CDR3 is made up of 14 amino acids. The CDR3 nucleotides read TGTGCCAGCAGCTTCCGACAGGGGGTCTACGAGCAGTACTTC. This gives the protein CASSFRQGVYEQYF.

The chain employs TRBV6-1 and TRBJ1-1, with D possibly matching TRBD1 (6 bases). Deletions cut 3 bases from V and 10 bases from J, with 15 bases between. Looked up from germline, CDR1 is MNHNS and CDR2 is SASEGT. The CDR3 is 13 amino acids. The CDR3 region is CASSESQGLAAFF. For the CDR3, the DNA is TGTGCCAGCAGTGAGAGTCAGGGGTTGGCAGCTTTCTTT.

The V call is TRBV19, the J call TRBJ1-5; D is possibly TRBD1 (6 bases). The CDR3 loop spans 14 amino acids. Germline-derived CDR1 and CDR2 are LNHDA and SQIVND (reference sequence). Trimming cost V 6 bases and J 2 bases, with 11 bases left between them. In DNA form, the CDR3 reads TGTGCCAGTAGGGGGGCGCGAGGCAATCAGCCCCAGCATTTT. Protein: CASRGARGNQPQHF.

The gene calls are TRBV2 and TRBJ2-7; no clear D. The CDR3 totals 17 residues. The germline V gene has CDR1 SNHLY and CDR2 FYNNEI. V lost 0 bases, J lost 0 bases, and 15 bases lay in between. The CDR3 DNA follows: TGTGCCAGCAGTGAAGCGTGGCAGGCAGTGAGCTCCTACGAGCAGTACTTC. Its translation: CASSEAWQAVSSYEQYF. Together with reference TRBV2 and TRBJ2-7, the CDR3 gives the full variable domain: EPEVTQTPSHQVTQMGQEVILRCVPISNHLYFYWYRQILGQKVEFLVSFYNNEISEKSEIFDDQFSVERPDGSNFTLKIRSTKLEDSAMYFCASSEAWQAVSSYEQYFGPGTRLTVT.

This clone was recorded once. The V gene is TRBV9, the J gene TRBJ1-2, with D unclear. The CDR3 is 15 amino acids. V was shortened by 4 bases and J by 0 bases, with 13 bases between the two germline ends. The germline CDR1 and CDR2 sequences are SGDLS and YYNGEE. CDR3 sequence (DNA): TGTGCCAGCAGCACCCCTCCGGAGGCTAACTATGGCTACACCTTC. This gives the protein CASSTPPEANYGYTF. Using reference TRBV9 and TRBJ1-2 for the parts outside the CDR3, the full variable domain is DSGVTQTPKHLITATGQRVTLRCSPRSGDLSVYWYQQSLDQGLQFLIQYYNGEERAKGNILERFSAQQFPDLHSELNLSSLELGDSALYFCASSTPPEANYGYTFGSGTRLTVV.

The genes are TRBV10-3 and TRBJ2-7; TRBD2 aligns across 12 bases. Looked up from germline, CDR1 is ENHRY and CDR2 is SYGVKD. J lost 7 bases, V lost 2 bases, and 6 bases had no gene match. The CDR3 runs 15 residues. CDR3 coding DNA: TGTGCCATCAGTGAGGACCTAGCGGGAGGGTCGGAGCAGTACTTC. Translating gives CAISEDLAGGSEQYF.

The chain uses TRBV6-6 and TRBJ1-3, with D unclear. This CDR3 is built from 15 residues. V lost 7 bases to trimming and J lost 2 bases, with 15 bases between them. Germline CDR1 is MNHNY and CDR2 is SVGAGI (reference sequence). The CDR3 here is CASTTSGVPGNTIYF. For the CDR3, the DNA is TGTGCCAGCACCACCTCAGGTGTGCCTGGAAACACCATATATTTT.

This clone was counted only a few times. V and J are TRBV5-6 and TRBJ2-2; 7 positions agree with TRBD1. This CDR3 comprises 15 residues. Per germline, CDR1 SGHDT and CDR2 YYEEEE. V lost 3 bases, J lost 3 bases, and 5 bases stayed unmatched. In DNA form, the CDR3 reads TGTGCCAGCAGCTCCCGGGACAGTTACACCGGGGAGCTGTTTTTT. Its translation: CASSSRDSYTGELFF. Based on the CDR3 plus reference TRBV5-6 and TRBJ2-2, the full variable domain is DAGVTQSPTHLIKTRGQQVTLRCSPKSGHDTVSWYQQALGQGPQFIFQYYEEEERQRGNFPDRFSGHQFPNYSSELNVNALLLGDSALYLCASSSRDSYTGELFFGEGSRLTVL.

This clone was seen only a few times. J is TRBJ2-3 and V is TRBV10-2, with a weak D call TRBD2 (5 bases). Trimming left V 6 bases short and J 4 bases short, with 17 bases between. This CDR3 contains 15 residues. The germline V gene has CDR1 WSHSY and CDR2 SAAADI. For the CDR3, the DNA is TGCGCCAGCAGGGGTGGCCCTAGCTCTGCAGATACGCAGTATTTT. Protein: CASRGGPSSADTQYF.

The chain couples TRBV11-2 to TRBJ1-5; D remains unclear. CDR1 SGHAT and CDR2 FQNNGV come from the germline V gene. The V end lost 1 base, the J end lost 7 bases, and 11 bases lay between the germline ends. This CDR3 is built from 14 residues. The CDR3, as DNA: TGTGCCAGCAGCTTAGGGGCAGGAGGCCAGCCCCAGCATTTT. Translation: CASSLGAGGQPQHF.

J is TRBJ1-6 and V is TRBV6-2 or TRBV6-3; maybe TRBD1 (5 bases). The V gene lost 0 bases and the J gene lost 8 bases, with 14 bases spanning the gap. This CDR3 contains 16 residues. CDR1 and CDR2 from the germline V gene are MNHEY and SVGEGT. CDR3 coding DNA: TGTGCCAGCAGTTACTCGAAGGGGACTACGGATTCACCCCTCCACTTT. It encodes CASSYSKGTTDSPLHF.

V and J are TRBV5-1 and TRBJ2-5; 7 bases are a match to TRBD1. V trimming: 4 bases; J trimming: 4 bases; junction bases outside the gene matches: 10. Germline V CDR1 and CDR2: SGHRS, YFSETQ. This CDR3 spans 15 amino acids. CDR3 DNA sequence: TGCGCCAGCAGCCAGACAGGGCAGTGGGGAGAGACCCAGTACTTC. Translated, it gives CASSQTGQWGETQYF.